This is a list of T cell receptor beta chains from one sample in a study of neurological immune-mediated disorders. TCRdb reprocessed the 5' RACE reads with MiXCR, giving one entry per CDR3 protein. The sample records approximately 46,000 distinct CDR3 sequences, more than 8% being singletons. The sample was PBMCs. All receptors derive from a woman aged 40 to 49 in good health. The CDR3 runs from the conserved cysteine through the conserved F or W. The order of the fields is CDR3 protein, CDR3 DNA, J gene, clone size, D gene, V gene. The D gene is left open where the match is weak. Some rows have no size entry. The others give once, few or many, or a class for an expanded clone.

CDR3 protein: CASSLEGLGTNTQYF
CDR3 DNA: TGCGCCAGCAGCTTGGAGGGACTAGGGACAAATACGCAGTATTTT
J gene: TRBJ2-3
clone size: many
D gene: TRBD2
V gene: TRBV5-1

CDR3 protein: CASSPLGTDIMNTEAFF
CDR3 DNA: TGTGCCAGCTCACCACTCGGGACGGATATCATGAACACTGAAGCTTTCTTT
J gene: TRBJ1-1
clone size: .
D gene: .
V gene: TRBV18

CDR3 protein: CSARLSGTRNNEQFF
CDR3 DNA: TGCAGTGCTAGACTCTCGGGGACCAGGAACAATGAGCAGTTCTTC
J gene: TRBJ2-1
clone size: many
D gene: .
V gene: TRBV20-1

CDR3 protein: CSARDWTGNADTQYF
CDR3 DNA: TGCAGTGCTAGAGATTGGACGGGGAACGCAGATACGCAGTATTTT
J gene: TRBJ2-3
clone size: many
D gene: .
V gene: TRBV20-1

CDR3 protein: CASSYSGSPNEQFF
CDR3 DNA: TGTGCCAGCAGTTACTCCGGCTCACCCAATGAGCAGTTCTTC
J gene: TRBJ2-1
clone size: many
D gene: .
V gene: TRBV6-2/TRBV6-3

CDR3 protein: CVKGNTGELFF
CDR3 DNA: TGTGTAAAGGGGAACACCGGGGAGCTGTTTTTT
J gene: TRBJ2-2
clone size: .
D gene: .
V gene: TRBV7-9

CDR3 protein: CASSLEQGGKTQYF
CDR3 DNA: TGCGCCAGCAGCTTGGAACAGGGAGGGAAGACCCAGTACTTC
J gene: TRBJ2-5
clone size: many
D gene: .
V gene: TRBV5-1

CDR3 protein: CASSPGLAGVAYEQYF
CDR3 DNA: TGTGCCAGCAGCCCGGGACTAGCGGGAGTAGCCTACGAGCAGTACTTC
J gene: TRBJ2-7
clone size: many
D gene: TRBD2
V gene: TRBV7-7

CDR3 protein: CASTSWGGRTYEQYF
CDR3 DNA: TGTGCCAGCACATCGTGGGGGGGGAGAACCTACGAGCAGTACTTC
J gene: TRBJ2-7
clone size: many
D gene: TRBD2
V gene: TRBV6-2/TRBV6-3

CDR3 protein: CASSVGRGLTGANVLTF
CDR3 DNA: TGTGCCAGCAGCGTAGGTAGGGGGCTCACTGGGGCCAACGTCCTGACTTTC
J gene: TRBJ2-6
clone size: many
D gene: TRBD1
V gene: TRBV9

CDR3 protein: CASSPPGYQGYDEQFF
CDR3 DNA: TGTGCCAGCTCACCACCTGGATACCAGGGATACGATGAGCAGTTCTTC
J gene: TRBJ2-1
clone size: many
D gene: .
V gene: TRBV18

CDR3 protein: CASSQGTRGYTF
CDR3 DNA: TGTGCCAGCAGCCAAGGGACGAGGGGCTACACCTTC
J gene: TRBJ1-2
clone size: many
D gene: .
V gene: TRBV12-3/TRBV12-4

CDR3 protein: CASSQSTLAGPVNF
CDR3 DNA: TGTGCCAGCAGCCAGTCGACACTAGCGGGGCCGGTTAACTTC
J gene: TRBJ2-5
clone size: many
D gene: TRBD2
V gene: TRBV16

CDR3 protein: CSARRLANYGYTF
CDR3 DNA: TGCAGTGCTAGAAGGCTTGCTAACTATGGCTACACCTTC
J gene: TRBJ1-2
clone size: many
D gene: .
V gene: TRBV20-1

CDR3 protein: CASSSPGTQGYTF
CDR3 DNA: TGCGCCAGCAGCAGCCCCGGGACTCAGGGCTACACCTTC
J gene: TRBJ1-2
clone size: many
D gene: .
V gene: TRBV5-1

CDR3 protein: CASSSHVGRRAETEAFF
CDR3 DNA: TGTGCCAGCAGTTCCCACGTCGGGCGCAGGGCGGAGACTGAAGCTTTCTTT
J gene: TRBJ1-1
clone size: many
D gene: .
V gene: TRBV6-2/TRBV6-3

CDR3 protein: CSARPGAEGYTF
CDR3 DNA: TGCAGTGCTAGACCCGGGGCGGAGGGCTACACCTTC
J gene: TRBJ1-2
clone size: many
D gene: .
V gene: TRBV20-1

CDR3 protein: CASSQGPLSYNEQFF
CDR3 DNA: TGCGCCAGCAGCCAAGGGCCGCTCAGCTACAATGAGCAGTTCTTC
J gene: TRBJ2-1
clone size: many
D gene: .
V gene: TRBV4-3

CDR3 protein: CASSDGGYGYTF
CDR3 DNA: TGTGCCAGCAGTGATGGGGGATATGGCTACACCTTC
J gene: TRBJ1-2
clone size: many
D gene: .
V gene: TRBV25-1

CDR3 protein: CASSLASGISSYEQYF
CDR3 DNA: TGTGCCAGCAGCTTAGCTAGCGGGATAAGCTCCTACGAGCAGTACTTC
J gene: TRBJ2-7
clone size: many
D gene: TRBD2
V gene: TRBV7-2

CDR3 protein: CASSLAGAQVGGYTF
CDR3 DNA: TGTGCCAGCAGTTTGGCTGGGGCGCAGGTTGGCGGCTACACCTTC
J gene: TRBJ1-2
clone size: many
D gene: .
V gene: TRBV12-3/TRBV12-4

CDR3 protein: CATSDWSAGRKGEQFF
CDR3 DNA: TGTGCCACCAGTGATTGGTCAGCGGGGAGGAAGGGTGAGCAGTTCTTC
J gene: TRBJ2-1
clone size: many
D gene: TRBD2
V gene: TRBV24-1

CDR3 protein: CASSYRGQPQHF
CDR3 DNA: TGTGCCAGCAGCTACAGGGGTCAGCCCCAGCATTTT
J gene: TRBJ1-5
clone size: .
D gene: TRBD1
V gene: TRBV5-8

CDR3 protein: CASSPQTGDEQYF
CDR3 DNA: TGTGCCAGCAGTCCACAGACAGGGGACGAGCAGTACTTC
J gene: TRBJ2-7
clone size: many
D gene: TRBD1
V gene: TRBV12-3/TRBV12-4

CDR3 protein: CASSPRGAYNEQFF
CDR3 DNA: TGTGCCAGCAGCCCGAGGGGTGCCTACAATGAGCAGTTCTTC
J gene: TRBJ2-1
clone size: many
D gene: .
V gene: TRBV9

CDR3 protein: CASSVQGDNSPLHF
CDR3 DNA: TGCGCCAGCAGCGTCCAGGGGGATAATTCACCCCTCCACTTT
J gene: TRBJ1-6
clone size: many
D gene: TRBD1
V gene: TRBV5-1

CDR3 protein: CSASSAAGRSYEQYF
CDR3 DNA: TGCAGTGCTAGCAGCGCGGCAGGAAGGTCCTACGAGCAGTACTTC
J gene: TRBJ2-7
clone size: many
D gene: .
V gene: TRBV20-1

CDR3 protein: CASTHPGSNTEAFF
CDR3 DNA: TGTGCCAGCACCCACCCAGGGTCCAACACTGAAGCTTTCTTT
J gene: TRBJ1-1
clone size: .
D gene: .
V gene: TRBV6-5

CDR3 protein: CASSFGQGNTEAFF
CDR3 DNA: TGCGCCAGCAGCTTTGGACAGGGAAACACTGAAGCTTTCTTT
J gene: TRBJ1-1
clone size: many
D gene: TRBD1
V gene: TRBV5-1